This paragraph covers one T cell receptor beta chain sequence. The data are from a study of T cell changes during pregnancy in multiple sclerosis. Libraries were prepared by immunoSEQ multiplex PCR; TCRdb keeps only in-frame clonotypes and omits some of them. The sample lists tens of thousands of clones; around 93% were seen once. In germline, CDR1 is SGDLS, CDR2 YYNGEE. Trimming cost V 0 bases and J 6 bases; bases outside gene matches: 3. The CDR3 covers 15 residues. Sequenced material: CD8+ T cells from peripheral blood mononuclear cells, taken in the second trimester of pregnancy. The sequence was collected from a female donor with multiple sclerosis, enrolled in a pregnancy study. This chain uses TRBV9 with TRBJ2-1; 10 bases align to TRBD2. The CDR3 bases are TGTGCCAGCAGCGTAGCTAGCGGGAGCTTCAATGAGCAGTTCTTC. Protein product: CASSVASGSFNEQFF.